This section outlines one T cell receptor (beta chain) sequence together with its context. Antigen unknown. The sample comes from a study of blood T cells in healthy people across ages. Study-level findings and limits: Investigators viewed diversity estimates from one million T cells as underestimates, the study reported.

Donors gave ten milliliters of peripheral blood apiece. They isolated at least 7 million PBMCs from each sample. Per sample, at least 6 micrograms of total RNA were extracted. A second PCR of about 7 to 11 cycles used a sample-barcoded 5' primer and a J-beta primer mix. TCRdb recomputed calls from the 5' RACE reads with MiXCR, one row per CDR3 protein. This table has 1.5 million to 2 million distinct CDR3 sequences, 28% appearing once. Germline V lookup: CDR1 DFQATT, CDR2 SNEGSKA (reference sequence). The CDR3 runs 12 residues. Between the trimmed V and J ends, which lost 5 bases and 2 bases, there was a span of 10 bases.

The clonotype originates from a woman in her twenties or thirties in good health. The chain uses TRBV20-1 and TRBJ2-7; tentative D call: TRBD1 (5 bases). The sequenced material came from blood. CDR3 region: CSAQGSAYEQYF. Here the CDR3 DNA reads TGCAGTGCTCAGGGTTCCGCCTACGAGCAGTACTTC.